Shown below are 20 T cell receptor beta chains from a single sample sequenced in a study of T cell responses to AZD1222 COVID-19 vaccine. Clones were read by immunoSEQ multiplex PCR, and TCRdb kept only the in-frame ones, dropping some. The table lists roughly 100,000 clones, roughly nine tenths of them singletons. The source was peripheral blood, collected 28 days after the second dose of the MenACWY control vaccine. These receptors were obtained from an adult who received the MenACWY meningococcal vaccine as a control.

The CDR3 sequence: CASSPAGGLETQYF. Written as DNA, the CDR3 is TGTGCCAGCAGCCCGGCAGGGGGCTTAGAGACCCAGTACTTC. The chain links TRBV11-2 to TRBJ2-5; 8 nucleotides align to TRBD1. There are 14 residues in the CDR3. The germline V gene has CDR1 SGHAT and CDR2 FQNNGV. After removal of 5 bases from V and 4 bases from J, the junction contained 6 bases not matched to a gene.

The genes are TRBV11-2 and TRBJ1-6, with a weak D call TRBD1 (5 bases). Between the trimmed V and J ends, which lost 0 bases and 0 bases, there was a span of 15 bases. The length of the CDR3 is 19 residues. Per germline, CDR1 SGHAT and CDR2 FQNNGV. The CDR3 nucleotides are TGTGCCAGCAGCTTAGACGATACAGGTTTGAGCTCCTATAATTCACCCCTCCACTTT. It codes for CASSLDDTGLSSYNSPLHF.

The J gene is TRBJ1-6, the V gene TRBV6-5; D unclear. The germline V gene has CDR1 MNHEY and CDR2 SVGAGI. V was cut by 2 bases and J by 4 bases, with 12 bases left in between. The CDR3 is 16 amino acids. The CDR3 sequence is CASSYGRSRYNSPLHF. The CDR3 DNA is TGTGCCAGCAGTTACGGGCGGAGTCGGTATAATTCACCCCTCCACTTT.

The V call is TRBV4-1, the J call TRBJ2-3; 16 bases map to TRBD2. V dropped 4 bases and J dropped 5; count of bases not matched to a gene: 6. This CDR3 has 17 amino acids. The germline V gene has CDR1 MGHRA and CDR2 YSYEKL. The CDR3: CASSRGLAGGPGDTQYF. CDR3 bases: TGCGCCAGCAGCCGGGGACTAGCGGGGGGGCCGGGAGATACGCAGTATTTT.

This rearrangement joins TRBV13 to TRBJ1-5, with D possibly matching TRBD1 (5 bases). This CDR3 contains 14 residues. Germline CDR1 reads PRHDT; CDR2 reads FYEKMQ (reference sequence). V was clipped by 2 bases and J by 3 bases, with 8 bases between them. CDR3: CASSLMGLNQPQHF. DNA of the CDR3: TGTGCCAGCAGCTTAATGGGGCTCAATCAGCCCCAGCATTTT.

This chain connects TRBV5-1 to TRBJ2-3; weak D call: TRBD2 (6 bases). V was shortened by 3 bases and J by 0 bases, with 14 bases between the two germline ends. The CDR3 has 16 residues. Germline V CDR1 and CDR2: SGHRS, YFSETQ. CDR3 DNA sequence: TGCGCCAGCAGCTGGAACCGGGACTTAAGCACAGATACGCAGTATTTT. This sequence encodes CASSWNRDLSTDTQYF.

This chain connects TRBV24-1 to TRBJ1-2; D uncertain. Germline-derived CDR1 and CDR2 are KGHDR and SFDVKD. V was pared by 1 base and J by 4 bases, with 9 bases between. The CDR3 contains 14 residues. The CDR3, as DNA: TGTGCCACCAGTGATTTTACTGCCCCCTATGGCTACACCTTC. Translating it yields CATSDFTAPYGYTF.

This clone was recorded once. The gene calls are TRBV7-9 and TRBJ1-1; D remains ambiguous. V lost 4 bases and J 2 bases, leaving 11 bases between the germline ends. This CDR3 region has 14 residues. Looked up from germline, CDR1 is SEHNR and CDR2 is FQNEAQ (reference sequence). The CDR3 bases are TGTGCCAGCAGCTCTACAAATACTAACACTGAAGCTTTCTTT. This codes for CASSSTNTNTEAFF.

This chain links TRBV24-1 with TRBJ2-2; D is possibly TRBD1 or TRBD2 (6 bases each). V was cut by 4 bases and J by 6 bases, with 17 bases left in between. Germline CDR1 and CDR2: KGHDR and SFDVKD. The CDR3 extends over 16 amino acids. The CDR3 is CATSDVNRGVPGELFF. CDR3 nucleotides: TGTGCCACCAGTGACGTTAATAGGGGGGTTCCCGGGGAGCTGTTTTTT.

The chain carries TRBV4-2 and TRBJ2-1; the match to TRBD2 covers 11 bases. V shed 5 bases and J 5 bases; nucleotides not matched to a gene: 5. Per the germline V gene, CDR1 is LGHNA and CDR2 is YNFKEQ. There are 15 residues in the CDR3. The CDR3 DNA is TGTGCCAGCAGCGAGACTAGCGGGGAAAACAATGAGCAGTTCTTC. Amino acids: CASSETSGENNEQFF.

The chain employs TRBV28 and TRBJ1-2, with unresolved D. CDR1 and CDR2 from the germline V gene are MDHEN and SYDVKM. V was clipped by 3 bases and J by 7 bases, with 9 bases between them. This CDR3 spans 12 amino acids. The CDR3: CASSFGFLGYTF. CDR3 sequence (DNA): TGTGCCAGCAGTTTTGGGTTTCTTGGCTACACCTTC.

This chain links TRBV6-5 with TRBJ2-1, with 7 positions matching TRBD2. This CDR3 region has 15 residues. The junction had 10 bases not matched to a gene; V was cut back by 4 bases and J by 7 bases. The V gene's germline CDR1 is MNHEY and CDR2 SVGAGI. CDR3 protein: CASSFPRASGNEQFF. The CDR3 DNA is TGTGCCAGCAGTTTCCCCAGAGCTAGCGGAAATGAGCAGTTCTTC.

This clone appeared a single time. The genes are TRBV11-1 and TRBJ1-1; no definite D call. This CDR3 is built from 13 residues. The V gene's germline CDR1 is SGHAT and CDR2 FQDESV (reference sequence). Trimming stripped 1 base from V and 0 bases from J, with 3 bases between. The CDR3 DNA is TGTGCCAGCAGCTTAGGGCTGAACACTGAAGCTTTCTTT. This encodes CASSLGLNTEAFF.

This clone was detected once. V and J are TRBV9 and TRBJ2-6, with D tentatively TRBD1 (6 bases). V was clipped by 0 bases and J by 1 base, with 11 bases between them. The CDR3 sequence is 17 residues long. CDR1 and CDR2 (germline): SGDLS, YYNGEE. The CDR3 sequence is CASSVVAGVSGANVLTF. DNA for the CDR3: TGTGCCAGCAGCGTAGTGGCAGGGGTATCTGGGGCCAACGTCCTGACTTTC.

The rearrangement uses TRBV24-1 and TRBJ2-2; D possibly corresponds to TRBD2 (7 bases). Germline CDR1 KGHDR, CDR2 SFDVKD. The V and J ends lost 7 bases and 0 bases respectively, with 11 bases between them. The CDR3 loop spans 15 amino acids. CDR3 region: CATSGGGANTGELFF. The CDR3 DNA reads as TGTGCCACCAGCGGCGGGGGCGCGAACACCGGGGAGCTGTTTTTT.

Turning to this clone: One end of the junction is discordant with germline, which a read error may explain. The CDR3 here is CASRPEGGRPLF. In nucleotides, the CDR3 is TGTGCCAGCAGACCCGAAGGGGGGCGACCCCTCTTC. This rearrangement joins TRBV12-3 or TRBV12-4 to TRBJ1-2, with D possibly being TRBD1 (6 bases). This CDR3 region has 12 residues.

The V gene is TRBV11-2, the J gene TRBJ2-4; D unresolved. Looked up from germline, CDR1 is SGHAT and CDR2 is FQNNGV. CDR3 size: 17 residues. V was cut by 4 bases and J by 0 bases, with 16 bases left in between. The CDR3 spells CASSSVNRRLAKNIQYF. CDR3 DNA sequence: TGTGCCAGCAGCTCCGTTAACCGACGGCTAGCCAAAAACATTCAGTACTTC.

This clone was observed a few times. The genes are TRBV6-5 and TRBJ1-3, with 7 nucleotides matching TRBD1. CDR3 length: 14 amino acids. CDR1 and CDR2 (germline): MNHEY, SVGAGI. V dropped 7 bases and J dropped 2; count of bases not matched to a gene: 5. CDR3 nucleotide sequence: TGTGCCAGCACCCCGACAGGGACTGGAAACACCATATATTTT. Its translation is CASTPTGTGNTIYF.

The chain joins TRBV7-2 to TRBJ2-7, with TRBD2 matching over 9 bases. This CDR3 comprises 15 residues. J gave up 2 bases and V 5 bases, and 7 bases lay outside the gene matches. Germline values: CDR1 SGHTA, CDR2 FQGNSA. The CDR3 here is CASSVRREGTYEQYF. The CDR3 coding sequence is TGTGCCAGCAGCGTAAGGCGGGAGGGAACCTACGAGCAGTACTTC.

The genes are TRBV7-2 and TRBJ1-4; D gene unclear. Germline CDR1 is SGHTA and CDR2 is FQGNSA. Between the trimmed V and J ends, which lost 4 bases and 4 bases, there was a span of 10 bases. This CDR3 region has 14 residues. The CDR3 DNA is TGTGCCAGCAGCTCACAACCCAGTAATGAAAAACTGTTTTTT. Its protein is CASSSQPSNEKLFF.